The 26 T cell receptor beta chains given below trace back to one sample, sequenced in a study of shared clonotypes between healthy human individuals. The repertoire was sequenced with immunoSEQ multiplex PCR; TCRdb's copy has only in-frame clones and lacks some. The sample includes 1.5 million to 2.5 million clones, about 95% of them seen just once. Naive CD8 cells lacked CD45RO and underwent positive selection for CCR7, leaving out terminally differentiated effector memory CD45RA+ cells. The material sequenced was naive CD8+ T cells sorted from blood. The receptors stem from a man between 18 and 29 years old in good health.

Notes on this clone: The same CDR3 arises from other DNA sequences in this sample as well. The CDR3 region has the DNA TGTGCCAGCAGTTACGCGGGGGAAGAGACCCAGTACTTC. Its translation: CASSYAGEETQYF. The genes are TRBV6-5 and TRBJ2-5, with 7 bases aligning to TRBD2. This CDR3 is 13 amino acids long. The germline gives CDR1 MNHEY, CDR2 SVGAGI. Unmatched junction bases numbered 0, after V lost 2 bases and J lost 3 bases.

This chain uses TRBV11-1 with TRBJ1-4; D remains ambiguous. The CDR3 contains 18 residues. The V end lost 2 bases, the J end lost 7 bases, and 23 bases lay between the germline ends. The germline V gene encodes CDR1 SGHAT and CDR2 FQDESV (reference sequence). CDR3 DNA sequence: TGTGCCAGCAGCTTAAGTCAACCGGCGTATAGCTGGGGTGAAAAACTGTTTTTT. Protein product: CASSLSQPAYSWGEKLFF.

Of note for this clone: This specimen includes other DNA sequences encoding the same CDR3. The genes are TRBV7-6 and TRBJ1-1, with unresolved D. This CDR3 is 14 amino acids long. The germline V gene has CDR1 SGHVS and CDR2 FNYEAQ. Trimming took off 1 base at V and 1 base at J, with 7 bases between the two ends. The chain's CDR3 is CASSLEAGNTEAFF. Here the CDR3 DNA reads TGTGCCAGCAGCTTAGAGGCGGGGAACACTGAAGCTTTCTTT.

V and J are TRBV7-9 and TRBJ1-3, with D unclear. From germline, CDR1 is SEHNR and CDR2 FQNEAQ (reference sequence). The CDR3 consists of 13 residues. V lost 2 bases to trimming and J lost 5 bases, with 7 bases between them. The CDR3 protein is CASSLIERNTIYF. Here the CDR3 DNA reads TGTGCCAGCAGCTTAATCGAGAGAAACACCATATATTTT.

Written as DNA, the CDR3 is TGTGCCAGCAGTGAGACAGGCATTTCCACTTCACCCCTCCACTTT. Protein sequence: CASSETGISTSPLHF. The chain couples TRBV2 to TRBJ1-6, with D possibly matching TRBD1 (6 bases). The CDR3 sequence is 15 residues long. Germline V CDR1 and CDR2: SNHLY, FYNNEI. V dropped 3 bases and J dropped 9 bases, with 15 bases sitting between them.

The rearrangement uses TRBV10-1 and TRBJ2-2; 9 bases are a match to TRBD1. Losses at the gene ends were 0 bases for V and 13 bases for J; bases not matched to a gene: 3. CDR1 is WNHNN and CDR2 is SYGVQD in the germline V gene (reference sequence). The length of the CDR3 is 13 residues. This CDR3 reads CASSESGQGWLFF. CDR3 sequence (DNA): TGCGCCAGCAGTGAGTCGGGACAGGGCTGGCTGTTTTTT.

The chain is built from TRBV18 and TRBJ1-2, with a tentative D call TRBD1 (6 bases). The V end was cut by 2 bases, the J end by 4 bases, with 11 bases between. Germline CDR1 KGHSH, CDR2 LQKENI. This CDR3 is 14 amino acids long. CDR3: CASSPGGEGYGYTF. CDR3 nucleotide sequence: TGTGCCAGCTCACCAGGGGGCGAAGGCTATGGCTACACCTTC.

The chain recombines TRBV7-8 with TRBJ1-1, with unresolved D. This CDR3 region has 13 residues. The V end was cut by 1 base, the J end by 6 bases, with 9 bases between. The germline CDR1 and CDR2 sequences are SGHVS and FQNEAQ. The CDR3 is CASSLGTGAEAFF. CDR3 nucleotide sequence: TGTGCCAGCAGCTTAGGTACCGGGGCTGAAGCTTTCTTT.

The chain uses TRBV7-9 and TRBJ1-4; no reliable D call. This CDR3 region has 13 residues. The ends were cut back, 10 bases at V and 16 bases at J, with 25 bases in the middle. The germline V gene encodes CDR1 SEHNR and CDR2 FQNEAQ (reference sequence). For the CDR3, the DNA is TGTGCCACCTTTAACCTGATAAGTCCGGATCCGTTTTTT. Residues: CATFNLISPDPFF.

The chain is built from TRBV4-1 and TRBJ2-7, with 11 nucleotides matching TRBD2. Unmatched junction bases numbered 2, after V lost 5 bases and J lost 5 bases. The CDR3 extends over 13 amino acids. CDR1 is MGHRA and CDR2 is YSYEKL in the germline V gene. This CDR3 reads CASSLAGGNEQYF. CDR3 bases: TGCGCCAGCAGCTTAGCGGGGGGGAACGAGCAGTACTTC.

The rearrangement links TRBV27 to TRBJ1-2, with D unclear. The CDR3 loop spans 12 amino acids. Trimming pared 5 bases from V and 9 bases from J, leaving 13 bases between. Germline CDR1 MNHEY, CDR2 SMNVEV (reference sequence). For the CDR3, the DNA is TGTGCCAGCAGTGCGACAATGCTGAGCTACACCTTC. Translating gives CASSATMLSYTF.

Comments on this clone: Additional DNA sequences in this sample encode the identical CDR3. This sequence joins TRBV4-3 and TRBJ2-7; a weak D match, TRBD1 (6 bases). The germline V and J ends were trimmed by 0 bases and 0 bases, with 9 bases remaining between them. The germline V gene encodes CDR1 LGHNA and CDR2 YSLEER. The CDR3 is made up of 15 amino acids. CDR3 region: CASSQDQGSSYEQYF. The CDR3 DNA reads as TGCGCCAGCAGCCAAGATCAGGGGAGCTCCTACGAGCAGTACTTC.

The J gene is TRBJ2-1, the V gene TRBV5-1, with 8 bases identical to TRBD2. Looked up from germline, CDR1 is SGHRS and CDR2 is YFSETQ. The CDR3 totals 14 residues. V trimming: 2 bases; J trimming: 7 bases; junction bases outside the gene matches: 5. The CDR3 reads CASSLLLAENEQFF. CDR3 in DNA: TGCGCCAGCAGCTTACTACTAGCGGAAAATGAGCAGTTCTTC.

This clone was observed once. The rearrangement uses TRBV4-3 and TRBJ2-7; a possible D gene is TRBD2 (6 bases). CDR1 is LGHNA and CDR2 is YSLEER in the germline V gene. This CDR3 comprises 11 residues. The germline V and J ends were trimmed by 3 bases and 6 bases, with 6 bases remaining between them. CDR3 sequence: CASSQGLEQYF. The CDR3 DNA sequence: TGCGCCAGCAGCCAGGGACTCGAGCAGTACTTC.

V gene TRBV7-9 combines with J gene TRBJ2-7; 8 positions agree with TRBD1. Germline lookup yields CDR1 SEHNR and CDR2 FQNEAQ (reference sequence). V shed 3 bases and J 1 base; nucleotides not matched to a gene: 2. There are 14 residues in the CDR3. The CDR3 DNA is TGTGCCAGCAGCTTCGGGACAGGTTCCTACGAGCAGTACTTC. Its protein is CASSFGTGSYEQYF.

The chain couples TRBV4-1 to TRBJ1-2, with TRBD1 matching 10 bases. The CDR3 extends over 17 amino acids. V gave up 3 bases and J gave up 4 bases; unmatched junction bases: 11. Per the germline V gene, CDR1 is MGHRA and CDR2 is YSYEKL. CDR3 protein: CASSHTPGQGPFYGYTF. Here the CDR3 DNA reads TGCGCCAGCAGCCACACTCCGGGACAGGGGCCTTTCTATGGCTACACCTTC.

The V and J genes are TRBV5-5 and TRBJ2-1, with D uncertain. This CDR3 contains 13 residues. Trimming stripped 4 bases from V and 8 bases from J, with 13 bases between. Per germline, CDR1 SGHKS and CDR2 YYEKEE (reference sequence). CDR3 in DNA: TGTGCCAGCAGCCCCTCATCGTTCCATGAGCAGTTCTTC. It specifies CASSPSSFHEQFF.

As regards this clone: A read error may account for a junction end that differs from germline. The gene calls are TRBV7-7 and TRBJ2-7, with 7 bases fitting TRBD1. The CDR3 totals 14 residues. From germline, CDR1 is SSHAT and CDR2 FNYEAQ (reference sequence). The CDR3 bases are TGTGCTAGCAGCGAAACCGGGACAGATGGTCTTCTCTACTTC. The encoded protein is CASSETGTDGLLYF.

The chain has TRBV28 and TRBJ1-2; the D is unclear. V dropped 4 bases and J dropped 4 bases, with 13 bases sitting between them. The CDR3 extends over 14 amino acids. Germline CDR1 and CDR2: MDHEN and SYDVKM. The chain's CDR3 is CASSSAWVGYGYTF. Here the CDR3 DNA reads TGTGCCAGCAGTTCCGCCTGGGTAGGCTATGGCTACACCTTC.

The V and J genes are TRBV5-4 and TRBJ2-2; 7 bases map to TRBD2. Germline trimming cut 4 bases from V and 3 bases from J; bases unmatched to any gene: 9. The CDR3 covers 16 residues. Germline V CDR1 and CDR2: SGHNT, YYREEE (reference sequence). The CDR3 DNA is TGTGCCAGCAGCCCAAGGACTAGAGCGGACACCGGGGAGCTGTTTTTT. It is translated as CASSPRTRADTGELFF.

This chain links TRBV5-8 with TRBJ1-1, with a tentative D call TRBD1 (5 bases). V was trimmed by 1 base and J by 0 bases, leaving 10 bases between them. Germline V gives CDR1 SGHTS, CDR2 YDEGEE. The CDR3 runs 15 residues. CDR3 nucleotide sequence: TGTGCCAGCAGCTTGCGAAGACAGTTGAACACTGAAGCTTTCTTT. This encodes CASSLRRQLNTEAFF.

The CDR3 sequence: CAWSVPQGGSYEQYF. The CDR3 nucleotides are TGTGCCTGGAGTGTACCCCAGGGGGGCTCCTACGAGCAGTACTTC. The chain uses TRBV30 and TRBJ2-7; D perhaps matches TRBD1 (7 bases). Trimming pared 0 bases from V and 0 bases from J, leaving 12 bases between. Germline V gene data show CDR1 as GTSNPN and CDR2 as SVGIG (reference sequence). The CDR3 totals 15 residues.

The chain has TRBV7-3 and TRBJ2-1; the match to TRBD1 covers 8 bases. The CDR3 runs to 15 residues. In germline, CDR1 is SGHTA, CDR2 FQGTGA. V lost 2 bases to trimming and J lost 7 bases; unmatched junction nucleotides: 7. The CDR3 protein is CASSLGTTGGNEQFF. As DNA, the CDR3 is TGTGCCAGCAGCTTAGGTACTACAGGGGGGAATGAGCAGTTCTTC.

This sequence joins TRBV5-6 and TRBJ2-1; D unclear. V was clipped by 1 base and J by 5 bases, with 7 bases between them. Germline V gene lookup returns CDR1 SGHDT and CDR2 YYEEEE. The CDR3 covers 13 residues. The CDR3 loop reads CASSLYRHNEQFF. The CDR3 DNA follows: TGTGCCAGCAGCTTGTATAGACACAATGAGCAGTTCTTC.

V is TRBV19 and J is TRBJ2-2, with D perhaps matching TRBD2 (6 bases). V was cut by 0 bases and J by 3 bases, with 17 bases left in between. The CDR3 extends over 18 amino acids. CDR1 and CDR2 from the germline V gene are LNHDA and SQIVND (reference sequence). The CDR3 DNA follows: TGTGCCAGTAGTATAGACGTAACCGGGGGATTCGACACCGGGGAGCTGTTTTTT. This gives the protein CASSIDVTGGFDTGELFF.

The V call is TRBV7-9, the J call TRBJ1-2; TRBD1 aligns across 9 bases. J gave up 3 bases and V 5 bases, and 7 bases lay outside the gene matches. The CDR3 sequence is 15 residues long. The V gene's germline CDR1 is SEHNR and CDR2 FQNEAQ (reference sequence). The CDR3 region is CASSNQGQGYYGYTF. The CDR3 nucleotides are TGTGCCAGCAGCAACCAGGGACAGGGTTACTATGGCTACACCTTC. Based on the CDR3 plus reference TRBV7-9 and TRBJ1-2, the full variable domain is DTGVSQNPRHKITKRGQNVTFRCDPISEHNRLYWYRQTLGQGPEFLTYFQNEAQLEKSRLLSDRFSAERPKGSFSTLEIQRTEQGDSAMYLCASSNQGQGYYGYTFGSGTRLTVV.